This T cell receptor beta chain was identified in a study of T cell responses to AZD1222 COVID-19 vaccine. Repertoires were generated with immunoSEQ multiplex PCR, while TCRdb's copy carries only in-frame clones and drops some. The sample gives roughly 110,000 clones, roughly 87% of which show up once; approximately 8% is in the top ten. Comment on this clone: What it binds is unknown.

Study results and limitations: In the spike-specific TCR repertoire, nearly half reportedly target unmutated variant regions. Mostly white British, mostly female donors; authors suggested clonal diversity may be underestimated. Two AZD1222 doses significantly raised spike-specific TCR breadth and depth over controls.

Some second doses came at about 4 weeks and others at about 12 weeks; these were pooled. Germline V gene sequence: CDR1 LNHDA, CDR2 SQIVND (reference sequence). This CDR3 region has 14 residues. The V end was cut by 5 bases, the J end by 7 bases, with 12 bases between. The receptor's source is an adult who received the AZD1222 COVID-19 vaccine. This rearrangement joins TRBV19 to TRBJ1-6; maybe TRBD1 (6 bases). Sequencing used peripheral blood, obtained 28 days after the second AZD1222 dose. The CDR3 DNA reads TGTGCCAGTAGTGTACAGGGTGGGAATTCACCCCTCCACTTT. Its translation: CASSVQGGNSPLHF.